Here is one T cell receptor beta chain with its context. Its antigen remains unidentified. Amplification targeted TCR beta CDR3 regions from RNA transcripts. TCR CDR3 regions were first amplified by RT-PCR with HTBI primers. TCRdb reprocessed the multiplex PCR reads with MiXCR, giving one entry per CDR3 protein. This repertoire shows hundreds of thousands of distinct CDR3 sequences, roughly 13% found once; its top ten account for around 28%. These data originate in a study of T cells in Graves' hyperthyroidism and ophthalmopathy. This CDR3 is built from 13 residues. With 0 bases removed from V and 5 bases from J, the gap between germline ends came to 10 bases. The V gene's germline CDR1 is DFQATT and CDR2 SNEGSKA (reference sequence). General observations from the study: Researchers report that a 13 V-J model separated ophthalmopathy from stable hyperthyroidism. Ophthalmopathy onset followed model prediction by a median about seven months.

Exclusion of a patient resulted from uncontrolled infection, other autoimmune disease, pregnancy or lactation. The specimen was blood. The V gene is TRBV20-1, the J gene TRBJ1-2; D unresolved. The origin of this receptor is a man aged 45-65 years with Graves' ophthalmopathy. The CDR3 DNA sequence: TGCAGTGCTAGAGATCGGGCCAGGTATGGCTACACCTTC. This gives the protein CSARDRARYGYTF.